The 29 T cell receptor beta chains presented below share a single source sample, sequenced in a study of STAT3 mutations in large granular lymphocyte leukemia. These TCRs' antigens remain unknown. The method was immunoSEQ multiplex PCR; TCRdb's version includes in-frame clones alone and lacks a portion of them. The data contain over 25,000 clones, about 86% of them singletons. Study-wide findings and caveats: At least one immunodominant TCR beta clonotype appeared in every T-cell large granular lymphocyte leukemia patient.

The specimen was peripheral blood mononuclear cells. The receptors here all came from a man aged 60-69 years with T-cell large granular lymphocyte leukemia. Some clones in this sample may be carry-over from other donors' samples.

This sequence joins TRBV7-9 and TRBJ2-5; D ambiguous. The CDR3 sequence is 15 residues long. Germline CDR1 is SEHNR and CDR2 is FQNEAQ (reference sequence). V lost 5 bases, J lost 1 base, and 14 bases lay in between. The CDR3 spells CASSPSRQIQETQYF. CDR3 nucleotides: TGTGCCAGCAGCCCCAGCAGGCAGATCCAAGAGACCCAGTACTTC.

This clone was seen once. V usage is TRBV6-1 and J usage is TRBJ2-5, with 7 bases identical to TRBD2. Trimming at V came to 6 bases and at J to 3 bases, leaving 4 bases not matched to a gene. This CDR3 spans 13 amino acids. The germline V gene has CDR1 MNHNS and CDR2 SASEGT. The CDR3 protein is CASSLGLEETQYF. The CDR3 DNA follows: TGTGCCAGCAGCCTAGGACTAGAAGAGACCCAGTACTTC.

Written as DNA, the CDR3 is TGCGCCAGCAGCCAAGGCACTGAAGCTTTCTTT. Protein sequence: CASSQGTEAFF. This chain connects TRBV4-1 to TRBJ1-1, with D unresolved. CDR1 and CDR2 from the germline V gene are MGHRA and YSYEKL. V lost 1 base, J lost 4 bases, and 1 base lay in between. The length of the CDR3 is 11 residues.

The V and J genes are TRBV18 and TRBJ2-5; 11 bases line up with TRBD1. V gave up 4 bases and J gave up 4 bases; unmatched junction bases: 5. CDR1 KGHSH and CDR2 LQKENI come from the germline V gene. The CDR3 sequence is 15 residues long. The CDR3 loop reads CASSLRTGGSETQYF. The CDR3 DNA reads TGTGCCAGCTCACTCAGGACAGGGGGCTCAGAGACCCAGTACTTC.

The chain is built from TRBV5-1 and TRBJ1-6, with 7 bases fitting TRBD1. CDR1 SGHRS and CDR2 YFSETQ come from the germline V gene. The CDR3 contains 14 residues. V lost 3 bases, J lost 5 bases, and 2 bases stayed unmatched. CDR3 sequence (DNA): TGCGCCAGCAGCTCGGGACAGAATAATTCACCCCTCCACTTT. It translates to CASSSGQNNSPLHF.

CDR3 region: CSVAPRLAYEQYF. The DNA for the CDR3 is TGCAGCGTTGCGCCCCGCCTTGCCTACGAGCAGTACTTC. This rearrangement joins TRBV29-1 to TRBJ2-7; no reliable D call. Deletions cut 4 bases from V and 2 bases from J, with 12 bases between. This CDR3 has 13 residues. Per germline, CDR1 SQVTM and CDR2 ANQGSEA.

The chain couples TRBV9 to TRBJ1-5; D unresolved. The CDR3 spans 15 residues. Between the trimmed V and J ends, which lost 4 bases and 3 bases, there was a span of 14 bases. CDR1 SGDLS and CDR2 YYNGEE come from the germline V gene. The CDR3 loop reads CASSSYPQTNQPQHF. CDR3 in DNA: TGTGCCAGCAGCTCGTACCCACAGACCAATCAGCCCCAGCATTTT.

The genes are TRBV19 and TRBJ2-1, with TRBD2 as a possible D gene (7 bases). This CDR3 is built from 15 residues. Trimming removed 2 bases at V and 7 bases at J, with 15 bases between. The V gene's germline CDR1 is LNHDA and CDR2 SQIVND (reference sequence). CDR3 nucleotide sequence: TGTGCCAGTAGTATATGGCCGGGGGGCACAAATGAGCAGTTCTTC. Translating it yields CASSIWPGGTNEQFF.

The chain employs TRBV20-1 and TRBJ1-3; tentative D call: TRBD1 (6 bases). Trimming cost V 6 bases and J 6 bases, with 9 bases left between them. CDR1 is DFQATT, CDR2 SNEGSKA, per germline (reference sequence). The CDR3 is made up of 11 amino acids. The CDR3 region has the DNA TGCAGTGCAGGGGGGCCAAACACCATATATTTT. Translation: CSAGGPNTIYF.

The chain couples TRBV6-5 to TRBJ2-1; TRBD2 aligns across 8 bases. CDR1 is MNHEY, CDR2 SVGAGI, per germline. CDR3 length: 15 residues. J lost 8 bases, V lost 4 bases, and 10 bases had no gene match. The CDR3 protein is CASSSGGTSRHEQFF. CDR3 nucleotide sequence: TGTGCCAGCAGTTCCGGGGGGACTAGTCGGCATGAGCAGTTCTTC.

CDR3 residues: CSVEPRGQAGNTIYF. The CDR3 nucleotides are TGCAGCGTCGAGCCCCGAGGACAGGCTGGAAACACCATATATTTT. The chain joins TRBV29-1 to TRBJ1-3, with 7 bases fitting TRBD1. The CDR3 consists of 15 residues. V gave up 6 bases and J gave up 2 bases; unmatched junction bases: 10. CDR1 SQVTM and CDR2 ANQGSEA come from the germline V gene.

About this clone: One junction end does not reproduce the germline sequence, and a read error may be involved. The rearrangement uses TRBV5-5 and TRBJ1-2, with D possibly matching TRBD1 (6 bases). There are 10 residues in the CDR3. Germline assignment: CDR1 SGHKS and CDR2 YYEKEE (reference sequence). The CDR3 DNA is TGTGCCAGCAGCCATGGGACAATCTCCTTC. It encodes CASSHGTISF.

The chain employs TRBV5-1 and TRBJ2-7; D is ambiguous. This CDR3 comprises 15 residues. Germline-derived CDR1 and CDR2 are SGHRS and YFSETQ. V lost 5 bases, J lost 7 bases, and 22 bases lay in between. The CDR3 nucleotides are TGCGCCAGCAGAGATGGGCGGAACACCGCTGGGGAGCAGTACTTC. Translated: CASRDGRNTAGEQYF.

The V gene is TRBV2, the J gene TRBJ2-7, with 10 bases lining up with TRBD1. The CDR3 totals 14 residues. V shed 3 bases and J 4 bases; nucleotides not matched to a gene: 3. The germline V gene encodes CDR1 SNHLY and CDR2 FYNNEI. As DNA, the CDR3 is TGTGCCAGCAGTGATCAGGGACAGGGGTACGAGCAGTACTTC. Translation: CASSDQGQGYEQYF. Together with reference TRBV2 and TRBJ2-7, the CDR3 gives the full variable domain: EPEVTQTPSHQVTQMGQEVILRCVPISNHLYFYWYRQILGQKVEFLVSFYNNEISEKSEIFDDQFSVERPDGSNFTLKIRSTKLEDSAMYFCASSDQGQGYEQYFGPGTRLTVT.

CDR3 residues: CASSTSGTRADTQYF. The DNA for the CDR3 is TGTGCCAGCAGTACGAGTGGGACCCGGGCAGATACGCAGTATTTT. The chain uses TRBV7-3 and TRBJ2-3; tentatively, D is TRBD1 or TRBD2 (5 bases each). The CDR3 is 15 residues long. In germline, CDR1 is SGHTA, CDR2 FQGTGA. V was trimmed by 6 bases and J by 4 bases, leaving 17 bases between them.

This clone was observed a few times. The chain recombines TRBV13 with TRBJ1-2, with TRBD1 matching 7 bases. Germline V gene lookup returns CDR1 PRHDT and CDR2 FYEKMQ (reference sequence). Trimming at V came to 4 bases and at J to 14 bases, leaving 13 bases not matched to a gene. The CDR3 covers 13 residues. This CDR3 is CASSYTGDVLVTF. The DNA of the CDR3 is TGTGCCAGCAGCTATACAGGGGACGTCTTGGTAACCTTC.

The CDR3 DNA follows: TGTGCCAGCAGCCCCATCACAGGGACTGAAGCTTTCTTT. Its protein is CASSPITGTEAFF. The J gene is TRBJ1-1, the V gene TRBV11-2, with D possibly matching TRBD1 (6 bases). The CDR3 has 13 amino acids. V lost 5 bases and J lost 5, with 12 bases in between. Germline-derived CDR1 and CDR2 are SGHAT and FQNNGV.

CDR3 region: CASSARGTPYNEQFF. CDR3 sequence (DNA): TGTGCCAGCAGTGCCAGAGGGACACCTTACAATGAGCAGTTCTTC. The chain uses TRBV7-9 and TRBJ2-1, with D possibly being TRBD1 (6 bases). In germline, CDR1 is SEHNR, CDR2 FQNEAQ (reference sequence). There are 15 residues in the CDR3. Trimming pared 6 bases from V and 4 bases from J, leaving 16 bases between.

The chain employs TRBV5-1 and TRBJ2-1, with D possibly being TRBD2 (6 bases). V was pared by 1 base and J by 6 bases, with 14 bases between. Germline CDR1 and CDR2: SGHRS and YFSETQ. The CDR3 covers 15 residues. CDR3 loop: CASSLLLGGVNEQFF. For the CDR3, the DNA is TGCGCCAGCAGCTTGTTACTAGGAGGGGTCAATGAGCAGTTCTTC.

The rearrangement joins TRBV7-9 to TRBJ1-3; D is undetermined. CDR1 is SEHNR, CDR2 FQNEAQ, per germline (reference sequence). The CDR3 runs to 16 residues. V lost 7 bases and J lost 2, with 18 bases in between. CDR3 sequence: CASTLLGDSAGNTIYF. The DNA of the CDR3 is TGTGCCAGCACCCTACTCGGGGATTCGGCTGGAAACACCATATATTTT.

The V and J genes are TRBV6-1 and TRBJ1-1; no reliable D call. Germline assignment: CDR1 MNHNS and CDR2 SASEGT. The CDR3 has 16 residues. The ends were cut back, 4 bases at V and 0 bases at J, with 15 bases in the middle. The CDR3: CASSVPTLLMNTEAFF. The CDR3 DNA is TGTGCCAGCAGTGTCCCAACTCTCCTCATGAACACTGAAGCTTTCTTT.

The CDR3 region has the DNA TGTGCCAGCAGCGTGGGGGCAGATAATTCACCCCTCCACTTT. As protein: CASSVGADNSPLHF. The V gene is TRBV9, the J gene TRBJ1-6; D is perhaps TRBD1 (6 bases). This CDR3 spans 14 amino acids. V was clipped by 2 bases and J by 5 bases, with 8 bases between them. Looked up from germline, CDR1 is SGDLS and CDR2 is YYNGEE.

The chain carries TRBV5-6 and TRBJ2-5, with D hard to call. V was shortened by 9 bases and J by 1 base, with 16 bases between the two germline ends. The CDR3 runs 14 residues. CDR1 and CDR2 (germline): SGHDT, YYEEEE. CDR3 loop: CATNLLGTQETQYF. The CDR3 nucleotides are TGTGCCACCAATCTTCTGGGCACCCAAGAGACCCAGTACTTC. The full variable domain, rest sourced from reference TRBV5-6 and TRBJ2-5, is DAGVTQSPTHLIKTRGQQVTLRCSPKSGHDTVSWYQQALGQGPQFIFQYYEEEERQRGNFPDRFSGHQFPNYSSELNVNALLLGDSALYLCATNLLGTQETQYFGPGTRLLVL.

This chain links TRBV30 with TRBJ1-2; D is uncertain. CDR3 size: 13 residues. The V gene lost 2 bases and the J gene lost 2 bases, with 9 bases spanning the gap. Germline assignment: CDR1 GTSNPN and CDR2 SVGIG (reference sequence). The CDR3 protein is CAWSSLRNYGYTF. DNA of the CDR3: TGTGCCTGGAGTTCCCTTCGGAACTATGGCTACACCTTC.

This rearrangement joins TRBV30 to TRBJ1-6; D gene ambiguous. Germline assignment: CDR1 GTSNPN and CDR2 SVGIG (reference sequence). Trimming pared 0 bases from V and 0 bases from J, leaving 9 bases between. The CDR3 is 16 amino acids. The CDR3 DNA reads TGTGCCTGGAGTGTAGCCGGAAGCTCCTATAATTCACCCCTCCACTTT. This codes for CAWSVAGSSYNSPLHF.

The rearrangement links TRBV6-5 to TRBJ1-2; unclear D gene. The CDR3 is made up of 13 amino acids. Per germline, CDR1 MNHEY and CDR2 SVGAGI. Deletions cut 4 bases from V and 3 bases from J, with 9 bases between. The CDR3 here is CASSSGIYYGYTF. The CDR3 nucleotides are TGTGCCAGCAGTTCCGGAATATACTATGGCTACACCTTC.

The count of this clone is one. CDR3 DNA sequence: TGCGCCAGCAGCTTGTCCGACAGAAGCTCTGGAAACACCATATATTTT. Amino acids: CASSLSDRSSGNTIYF. The chain uses TRBV5-1 and TRBJ1-3; perhaps TRBD1 as D (5 bases). CDR1 is SGHRS, CDR2 YFSETQ, per germline. This CDR3 region has 16 residues. The V and J ends lost 1 base and 0 bases respectively, with 11 bases between them.

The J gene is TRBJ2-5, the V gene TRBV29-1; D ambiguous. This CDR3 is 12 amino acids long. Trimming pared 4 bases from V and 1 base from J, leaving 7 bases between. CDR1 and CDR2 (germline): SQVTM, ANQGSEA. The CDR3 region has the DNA TGCAGCGTTGCAAGGTTCCAAGAGACCCAGTACTTC. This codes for CSVARFQETQYF.

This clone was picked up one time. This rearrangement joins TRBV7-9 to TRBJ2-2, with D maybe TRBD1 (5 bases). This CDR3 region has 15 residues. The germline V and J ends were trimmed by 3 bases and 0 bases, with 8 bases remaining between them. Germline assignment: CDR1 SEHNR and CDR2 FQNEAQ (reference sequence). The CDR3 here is CASSLGQPNTGELFF. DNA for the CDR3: TGTGCCAGCAGCTTGGGGCAACCGAACACCGGGGAGCTGTTTTTT.